This TCR beta chain was identified during a study of beta chain features in type 1 diabetes. Findings of the study overall: Shorter TCRB CDR3s, moderately but significantly so, marked every one of the four CD4+ subsets in Type 1 diabetes patients. Within patients, naive, central memory and Treg TCRB repertoires seemed more similar than within healthy donors.

As to this clone: Its antigen is unidentified.

V gave up 5 bases and J gave up 6 bases; unmatched junction bases: 5. Germline lookup yields CDR1 SGHTA and CDR2 FQGTGA. The CDR3 is 13 amino acids. Every isolated RNA sample was fully reverse transcribed, so sequencing captured expressed TCRB transcripts. Data came from immunoSEQ multiplex PCR; TCRdb stores just in-frame clones and leaves some out. The table records 200,000 to 300,000 clones, roughly 10% of them present only once. Specimen: naive CD4+ T cells from blood. The chain employs TRBV7-3 and TRBJ2-3, with TRBD1 matching 7 bases. This clonotype was obtained from a man aged 30-40 years with type 1 diabetes. The CDR3 spells CASSEGGRDTQYF. CDR3 coding DNA: TGTGCCAGCAGCGAAGGGGGCCGGGATACGCAGTATTTT.